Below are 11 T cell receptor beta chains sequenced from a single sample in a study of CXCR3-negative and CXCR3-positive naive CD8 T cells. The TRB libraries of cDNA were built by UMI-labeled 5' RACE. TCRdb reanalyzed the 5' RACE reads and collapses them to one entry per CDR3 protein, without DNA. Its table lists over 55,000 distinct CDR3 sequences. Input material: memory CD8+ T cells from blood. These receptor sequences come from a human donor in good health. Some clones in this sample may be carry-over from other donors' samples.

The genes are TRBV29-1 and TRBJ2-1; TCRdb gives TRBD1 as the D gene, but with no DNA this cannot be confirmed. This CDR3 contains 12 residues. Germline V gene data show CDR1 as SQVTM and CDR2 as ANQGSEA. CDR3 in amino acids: CSVLLTGGEQFF.

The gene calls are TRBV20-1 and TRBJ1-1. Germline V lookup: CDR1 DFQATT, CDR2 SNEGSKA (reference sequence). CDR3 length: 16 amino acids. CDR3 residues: CSARAGPVAGNREAFF.

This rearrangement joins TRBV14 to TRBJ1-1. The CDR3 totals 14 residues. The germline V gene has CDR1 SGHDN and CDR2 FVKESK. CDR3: CASSRFRGYTEAFF.

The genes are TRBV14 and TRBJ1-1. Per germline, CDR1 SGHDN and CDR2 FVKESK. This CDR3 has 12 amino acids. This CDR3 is CASSLDGYEAFF.

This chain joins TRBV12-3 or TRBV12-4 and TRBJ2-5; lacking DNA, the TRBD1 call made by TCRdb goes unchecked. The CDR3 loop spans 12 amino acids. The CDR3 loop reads CASSPGGETQYF.

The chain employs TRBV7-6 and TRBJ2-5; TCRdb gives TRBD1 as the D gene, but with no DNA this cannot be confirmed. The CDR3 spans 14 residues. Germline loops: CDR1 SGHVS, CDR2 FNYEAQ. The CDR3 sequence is CASSLQGRQEAQYF.

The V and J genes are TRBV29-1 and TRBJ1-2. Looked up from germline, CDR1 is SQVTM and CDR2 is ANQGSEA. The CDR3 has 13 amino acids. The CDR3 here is CSALPSDFYGYTF.

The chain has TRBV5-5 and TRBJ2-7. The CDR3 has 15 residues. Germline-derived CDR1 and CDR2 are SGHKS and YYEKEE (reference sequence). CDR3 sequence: CASSLAGSLVYEQYF.

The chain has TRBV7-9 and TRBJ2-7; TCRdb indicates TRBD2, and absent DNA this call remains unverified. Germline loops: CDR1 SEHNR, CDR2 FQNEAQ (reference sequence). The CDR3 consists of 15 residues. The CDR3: CASSANAGFSYEQYF. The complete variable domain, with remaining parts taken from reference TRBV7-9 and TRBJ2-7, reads DTGVSQNPRHKITKRGQNVTFRCDPISEHNRLYWYRQTLGQGPEFLTYFQNEAQLEKSRLLSDRFSAERPKGSFSTLEIQRTEQGDSAMYLCASSANAGFSYEQYFGPGTRLTVT.

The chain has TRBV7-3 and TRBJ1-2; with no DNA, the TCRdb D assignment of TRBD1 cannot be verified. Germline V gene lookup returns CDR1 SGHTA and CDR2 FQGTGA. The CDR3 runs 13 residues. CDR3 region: CASSYDRERGYTF.

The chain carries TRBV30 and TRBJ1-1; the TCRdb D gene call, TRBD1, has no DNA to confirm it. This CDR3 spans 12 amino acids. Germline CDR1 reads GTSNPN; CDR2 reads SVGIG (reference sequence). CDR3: CASQGMNTEAFF.